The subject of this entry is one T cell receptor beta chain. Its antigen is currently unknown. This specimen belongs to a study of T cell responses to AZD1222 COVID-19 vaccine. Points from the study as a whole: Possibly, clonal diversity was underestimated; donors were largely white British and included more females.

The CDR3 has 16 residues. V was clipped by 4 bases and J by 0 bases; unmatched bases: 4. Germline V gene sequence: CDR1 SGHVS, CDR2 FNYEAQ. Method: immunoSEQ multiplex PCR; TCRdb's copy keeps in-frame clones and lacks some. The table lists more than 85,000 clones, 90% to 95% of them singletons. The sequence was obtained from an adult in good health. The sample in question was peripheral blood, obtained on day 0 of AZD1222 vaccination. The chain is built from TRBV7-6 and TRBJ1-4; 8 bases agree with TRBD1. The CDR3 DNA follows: TGTGCCAGCAGCTCAAGACAGGGGTCAACTAATGAAAAACTGTTTTTT. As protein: CASSSRQGSTNEKLFF. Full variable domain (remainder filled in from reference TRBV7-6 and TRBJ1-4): GAGVSQSPRYKVTKRGQDVALRCDPISGHVSLYWYRQALGQGPEFLTYFNYEAQQDKSGLPNDRFSAERPEGSISTLTIQRTEQRDSAMYRCASSSRQGSTNEKLFFGSGTQLSVL.